This passage covers 5 T cell receptor beta chains from one sample sequenced in a study of regulatory T cells in long-lasting Graves disease. According to the study, TCR beta libraries were built with iRepertoire HTBI primers and CDR3-region Arm-PCR. A single record per CDR3 protein comes from TCRdb applying MiXCR to the multiplex PCR reads. This table holds 350,000 to 550,000 distinct CDR3 sequences, around 14% found once. As for time point: newly diagnosed GD, antithyroid drugs for less than 3 months. After RNA was extracted from PBMCs, the TCR library was made from it. A further study also used this sample, focusing on T cells in Graves' hyperthyroidism and ophthalmopathy.

The source material was peripheral blood mononuclear cells (PBMCs), sampled at new diagnosis, from a patient treated with antithyroid drugs. These receptors were taken from a woman aged 25 to 39 with Graves disease.

Many counts were recorded for this clonotype. V usage is TRBV7-7 and J usage is TRBJ1-6, with 8 bases aligning to TRBD1. Per germline, CDR1 SSHAT and CDR2 FNYEAQ (reference sequence). The CDR3 loop spans 15 amino acids. The V and J ends lost 3 bases and 8 bases, in that order; junction bases with no gene match: 6. DNA for the CDR3: TGTGCCAGCAGCTTGGGGACAGGAGTCGATTCACCCCTCCACTTT. Amino acids: CASSLGTGVDSPLHF.

This clonotype was seen many times. V and J are TRBV7-6 and TRBJ2-1, with TRBD1 identical over 10 bases. V shed 5 bases and J 7 bases; nucleotides not matched to a gene: 11. CDR3 length equals 16 residues. CDR1 SGHVS and CDR2 FNYEAQ come from the germline V gene. In DNA, the CDR3 is TGTGCCAGCAGCACCACAAGGACAGGGGGATCAAATGAGCAGTTCTTC. This gives the protein CASSTTRTGGSNEQFF.

This clonotype was recorded at least ten times. The genes are TRBV6-5 and TRBJ2-5; D ambiguous. Trimming removed 0 bases from V and 5 bases from J, with 16 bases in between. The CDR3 consists of 16 residues. Looked up from germline, CDR1 is MNHEY and CDR2 is SVGAGI. The CDR3 here is CASSYSLGERRETQYF. CDR3 nucleotides: TGTGCCAGCAGTTACTCCCTGGGTGAGCGAAGGGAGACCCAGTACTTC.

The table lists this clonotype with many counts. The chain uses TRBV7-8 and TRBJ2-1; 15 nucleotides match TRBD2. From germline, CDR1 is SGHVS and CDR2 FQNEAQ. This CDR3 spans 18 amino acids. The V segment lost 5 bases and the J segment 8 bases; nucleotides outside the gene matches: 13. The CDR3 protein is CASSLRPGTSGRRDEQFF. The CDR3 bases are TGTGCCAGCAGCCTACGACCCGGGACTAGCGGGAGGCGGGATGAGCAGTTCTTC.

This clonotype was counted ten times or more. This chain links TRBV20-1 with TRBJ2-3, with D hard to call. V was shortened by 0 bases and J by 2 bases, with 9 bases between the two germline ends. Per germline, CDR1 DFQATT and CDR2 SNEGSKA (reference sequence). The CDR3 totals 14 residues. CDR3 amino acids: CSARDSEFTDTQYF. CDR3 coding DNA: TGCAGTGCTAGAGATTCCGAATTCACAGATACGCAGTATTTT.